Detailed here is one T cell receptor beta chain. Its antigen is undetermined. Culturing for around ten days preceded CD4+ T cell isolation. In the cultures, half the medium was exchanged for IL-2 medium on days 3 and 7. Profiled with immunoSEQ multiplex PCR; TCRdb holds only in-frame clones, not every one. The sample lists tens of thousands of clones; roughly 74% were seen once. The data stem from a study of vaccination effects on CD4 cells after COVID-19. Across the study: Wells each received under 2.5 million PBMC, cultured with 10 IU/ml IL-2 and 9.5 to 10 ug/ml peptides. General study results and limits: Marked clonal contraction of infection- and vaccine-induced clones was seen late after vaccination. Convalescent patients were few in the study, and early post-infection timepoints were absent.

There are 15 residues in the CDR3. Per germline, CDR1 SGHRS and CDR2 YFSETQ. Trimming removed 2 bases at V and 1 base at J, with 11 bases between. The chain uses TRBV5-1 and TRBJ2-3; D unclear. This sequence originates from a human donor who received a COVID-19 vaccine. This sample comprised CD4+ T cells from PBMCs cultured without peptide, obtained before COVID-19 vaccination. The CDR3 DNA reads TGCGCCAGCAGCTTAGGGAATTCACGCACAGATACGCAGTATTTT. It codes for CASSLGNSRTDTQYF.